This entry lists 26 T cell receptor beta chains sequenced from one sample in a study of T cells in Graves' hyperthyroidism and ophthalmopathy (dated by TCRdb to between 2018 and 2021). Library preparation was by multiplex PCR. The reads were generated on an Illumina HiSeq 2000. Amplification of TCR beta CDR3 regions was carried out from RNA transcripts. A first-round RT-PCR of the TCR CDR3 used the HTBI primer set with the Qiagen OneStep RT-PCR kit. TCRdb took the public reads, trimmed them with fastp at Q25, ran MiXCR for clone calling and kept in-frame beta chains. Each record represents a unique CDR3 protein, reported with the most common genes and DNA among its rows. The sample contains 550,000 to 650,000 distinct CDR3 sequences, approximately 15% of them found a single time. The top ten hold less than 6% of the sample. The sample comprised blood. These receptor sequences come from a woman aged 30 to 39 with Graves' hyperthyroidism that later progressed to Graves' ophthalmopathy.

In regard to this clonotype: Sequence at one end of the junction differs from germline and may be a read error. The CDR3 is CACSERGGTSADTQYF. The CDR3 DNA follows: TGTGCCTGCAGCGAACGAGGGGGGACTAGCGCAGATACGCAGTATTTT. The rearrangement joins TRBV6-1 to TRBJ2-3, with 10 bases identical to TRBD2. This CDR3 contains 16 residues. Germline V gene data show CDR1 as MNHNS and CDR2 as SASEGT.

This clonotype was detected only a few times. Germline is not matched at one junction end, which may reflect a read error. This chain joins TRBV3-1 and TRBJ2-5, with 8 bases fitting TRBD2. Per the germline V gene, CDR1 is LGHDT and CDR2 is YNNKEL (reference sequence). There are 17 residues in the CDR3. DNA for the CDR3: TGTGCCGGCAGCCAAGTCGTAGTGCGGGAGGTGAGAGAGACCCAGTACTTC. Translated: CAGSQVVVREVRETQYF.

V and J are TRBV20-1 and TRBJ2-5; 7 positions agree with TRBD2. Germline V gene data show CDR1 as DFQATT and CDR2 as SNEGSKA (reference sequence). The CDR3 extends over 15 amino acids. V shed 0 bases and J 1 base; nucleotides not matched to a gene: 5. CDR3 sequence: CSARDPTSAQETQYF. The CDR3 DNA reads TGCAGTGCTAGAGATCCTACTAGCGCCCAAGAGACCCAGTACTTC.

The chain has TRBV19 and TRBJ1-2, with 7 bases that match TRBD1. Unmatched junction bases numbered 9, after V lost 4 bases and J lost 4 bases. Per germline, CDR1 LNHDA and CDR2 SQIVND (reference sequence). The CDR3 sequence is 15 residues long. The CDR3 spells CASSRGTVRSYGYTF. The CDR3 region has the DNA TGTGCCAGTAGTAGGGGGACAGTACGCTCCTATGGCTACACCTTC.

Ten or more counts support this clonotype. The rearrangement uses TRBV2 and TRBJ1-1; weak D call: TRBD1 (6 bases). Germline values: CDR1 SNHLY, CDR2 FYNNEI. Trimming took off 4 bases at V and 0 bases at J, with 18 bases between the two ends. The CDR3 consists of 17 residues. CDR3 sequence reads: CASSAYRDLSLNTEAFF. DNA of the CDR3: TGTGCCAGCAGTGCCTACAGGGACTTGAGTTTGAACACTGAAGCTTTCTTT.

This clonotype has a count of ten or more. The chain combines TRBV3-1 with TRBJ2-1, with D possibly called TRBD1 or TRBD2 (6 bases each). CDR3 length: 13 amino acids. Between the trimmed V and J ends, which lost 4 bases and 9 bases, there was a span of 13 bases. The germline gives CDR1 LGHDT, CDR2 YNNKEL (reference sequence). CDR3 DNA sequence: TGTGCCAGCAGCCGTTCAGGGGAGGCTGAGCAGTTCTTC. Its protein product is CASSRSGEAEQFF.

The chain recombines TRBV20-1 with TRBJ2-3; possible D gene TRBD1, 6 bases. V lost 7 bases to trimming and J lost 3 bases, with 23 bases between them. The CDR3 is made up of 16 amino acids. The germline gives CDR1 DFQATT, CDR2 SNEGSKA (reference sequence). CDR3 region: CSVAGSRGYRTDTQYF. DNA of the CDR3: TGCAGTGTGGCAGGTTCGAGGGGGTATCGAACAGATACGCAGTATTTT.

Concerning this clonotype itself: The junction departs from the called germline gene at one end, perhaps through a read error. The J gene is TRBJ1-4, the V gene TRBV5-1; D is possibly TRBD1 (6 bases). Germline V CDR1 and CDR2: SGHRS, YFSETQ. This CDR3 is 15 amino acids long. The CDR3 loop reads CASSLEEAGDEKLLF. Here the CDR3 DNA reads TGCGCCAGCAGCTTGGAGGAGGCAGGGGACGAAAAACTGCTTTTT.

This clonotype was seen ten or more times. This sequence joins TRBV24-1 and TRBJ2-5; D is undetermined. Germline V gene lookup returns CDR1 KGHDR and CDR2 SFDVKD. The V gene lost 4 bases and the J gene lost 0 bases, with 11 bases spanning the gap. The CDR3 contains 15 residues. The CDR3 sequence is CATSESGPYQETQYF. CDR3 nucleotides: TGTGCCACCAGTGAGTCGGGTCCATACCAAGAGACCCAGTACTTC.

This clonotype has more than one count but fewer than ten. The chain has TRBV28 and TRBJ2-1, with D possibly matching TRBD2 (5 bases). The V end lost 5 bases, the J end lost 5 bases, and 19 bases lay between the germline ends. Per the germline V gene, CDR1 is MDHEN and CDR2 is SYDVKM. The CDR3 contains 16 residues. The CDR3 sequence is CASSRLGIGDDNEQFF. CDR3 DNA: TGTGCCAGCAGTCGACTCGGGATTGGTGATGACAATGAGCAGTTCTTC.

The rearrangement uses TRBV12-3 or TRBV12-4 and TRBJ2-5; 8 nucleotides align to TRBD2. Trimming removed 8 bases from V and 5 bases from J; junction bases left unmatched: 13. The CDR3 runs to 15 residues. The CDR3 sequence: CASGSLAGNGETQYF. The CDR3 DNA follows: TGTGCCAGCGGTTCCTTAGCGGGAAACGGGGAGACCCAGTACTTC.

The rearrangement uses TRBV15 and TRBJ2-5; 9 nucleotides line up with TRBD2. Trimming took 4 bases from V and 6 from J; bases not matched to a gene: 9. This CDR3 spans 15 amino acids. Germline CDR1 reads LNHNV; CDR2 reads YYDKDF (reference sequence). CDR3 coding DNA: TGTGCCACCAGCAATATAGCGGGAGATCAGAAGACCCAGTACTTC. Amino acids: CATSNIAGDQKTQYF.

V is TRBV29-1 and J is TRBJ2-4, with 7 bases lining up with TRBD1. Per the germline V gene, CDR1 is SQVTM and CDR2 is ANQGSEA. The CDR3 is 13 amino acids. V shed 6 bases and J 6 bases; nucleotides not matched to a gene: 8. The CDR3 DNA reads as TGCAGCGTAACAGGGGCGCACAGAAACATTCAGTACTTC. Translation gives CSVTGAHRNIQYF.

This clonotype came up a few times. The rearrangement joins TRBV19 to TRBJ1-2, with D unclear. This CDR3 has 14 amino acids. From germline, CDR1 is LNHDA and CDR2 SQIVND (reference sequence). Trimming left V 6 bases short and J 6 bases short, with 17 bases between. The CDR3, as DNA: TGTGCCAGTAGAACCCCCGGGGAGGAGCATGGCTACACCTTC. Translation gives CASRTPGEEHGYTF.

In its sample, this clonotype was seen many times. The chain combines TRBV24-1 with TRBJ1-2; 8 bases map to TRBD1. Germline lookup yields CDR1 KGHDR and CDR2 SFDVKD. V was clipped by 4 bases and J by 2 bases; unmatched bases: 8. The CDR3 totals 16 residues. The CDR3 region is CATSDPGQGSNYGYTF. The CDR3 DNA reads as TGTGCCACCAGTGACCCCGGACAGGGTTCAAACTATGGCTACACCTTC.

In this sample, this clonotype turned up many times. The chain joins TRBV30 to TRBJ2-3, with TRBD1 matching 9 bases. CDR3 length equals 15 residues. The germline V gene has CDR1 GTSNPN and CDR2 SVGIG (reference sequence). V shed 2 bases, J shed 6 bases, and the junction held 9 bases outside the gene matches. The CDR3 is CAWSILGQGLDTQYF. DNA for the CDR3: TGTGCCTGGAGTATCCTGGGACAGGGACTCGATACGCAGTATTTT.

This clonotype was recorded many times. The chain combines TRBV12-3 or TRBV12-4 with TRBJ2-5; 10 positions agree with TRBD1. The CDR3 contains 14 residues. Trimming removed 5 bases from V and 5 bases from J; junction bases left unmatched: 5. CDR3: CASSQDRGGETQYF. The CDR3 region has the DNA TGTGCCAGCAGTCAGGACAGGGGGGGGGAGACCCAGTACTTC.

A few counts support this clonotype. The rearrangement links TRBV5-4 to TRBJ2-5; TRBD2 matches at 7 bases. Germline loops: CDR1 SGHNT, CDR2 YYREEE (reference sequence). V trimming: 0 bases; J trimming: 2 bases; junction bases outside the gene matches: 13. This CDR3 region has 18 residues. This chain's CDR3 is CASSLAPAASGPQETQYF. CDR3 DNA sequence: TGTGCCAGCAGCTTGGCGCCTGCGGCTAGCGGACCTCAAGAGACCCAGTACTTC. Using reference TRBV5-4 and TRBJ2-5 for the parts outside the CDR3, the full variable domain is ETGVTQSPTHLIKTRGQQVTLRCSSQSGHNTVSWYQQALGQGPQFIFQYYREEENGRGNFPPRFSGLQFPNYSSELNVNALELDDSALYLCASSLAPAASGPQETQYFGPGTRLLVL.

This clonotype was observed once. This likely comes from a read error, as the CDR3 has no conserved phenylalanine or tryptophan at its end. It is unclear where the CDR3 begins or ends on the DNA, so no DNA is shown, and the CDR3 is as TCRdb lists it. The rearrangement joins TRBV20-1 to TRBJ2-5; TRBD2 reflects the table's D call only, with no check against the DNA. Counting both end residues, the CDR3 totals 16 amino acids. Germline values: CDR1 DFQATT, CDR2 SNEGSKA (reference sequence). CDR3 region: CSARPLIPGLQETPYI.

This clonotype was seen ten or more times. The junction departs from germline at one end; a sequencing error may be responsible. Written as DNA, the CDR3 is TGTGCCAGCTCACCATCTGAGAACACTGAAACTTTCTTT. Protein: CASSPSENTETFF. This rearrangement joins TRBV18 to TRBJ1-1; D gene ambiguous. CDR3 size: 13 residues. Germline V CDR1 and CDR2: KGHSH, LQKENI.

This clonotype was found many times. The V call is TRBV11-2, the J call TRBJ1-4; D might be TRBD1 (6 bases). The CDR3 is 16 amino acids. The V and J ends lost 1 base and 8 bases respectively, with 17 bases between them. Germline CDR1 is SGHAT and CDR2 is FQNNGV. The CDR3 spells CASSLGGHPLGEKLFF. The CDR3 nucleotides read TGTGCCAGCAGCTTAGGGGGACATCCCCTCGGGGAAAAACTGTTTTTT.

This clonotype was observed many times. This sequence joins TRBV12-3 or TRBV12-4 and TRBJ2-2; D may be TRBD1 or TRBD2 (7 bases each). This CDR3 is 17 amino acids long. Trimming took 6 bases from V and 2 from J, leaving 19 bases between them. The chain's CDR3 is CASSLNRGGSNTGELFF. CDR3 DNA: TGTGCCAGCAGCCTGAACAGGGGAGGGAGTAACACCGGGGAGCTGTTTTTT.

Of note for this clonotype: One end of the junction fails to match germline, which may point to a read error. The rearrangement joins TRBV7-3 to TRBJ2-2; D tentatively reads TRBD1 or TRBD2 (6 bases each). Germline V gene data show CDR1 as SGHTA and CDR2 as FQGTGA. The CDR3 runs 15 residues. CDR3 in amino acids: CPSSPGGAGTGELFF. Written as DNA, the CDR3 is TGTCCCAGCAGCCCCGGGGGCGCAGGCACCGGGGAGCTGTTTTTT. Variable domain in full (rest from reference TRBV7-3 and TRBJ2-2): GAGVSQTPSNKVTEKGKYVELRCDPISGHTALYWYRQSLGQGPEFLIYFQGTGAADDSGLPNDRFFAVRPEGSVSTLKIQRTERGDSAVYLCPSSPGGAGTGELFFGEGSRLTVL.

There are many counts of this clonotype. This rearrangement joins TRBV12-3 or TRBV12-4 to TRBJ1-1; no definite D call. The CDR3 has 14 amino acids. V gave up 8 bases and J gave up 0 bases, with 13 bases separating them. The CDR3 bases are TGTGCCAGCGCCCCTTTGGACTTGAACACTGAAGCTTTCTTT. Its translation: CASAPLDLNTEAFF.

The sample holds a few counts of this clonotype. This sequence joins TRBV7-2 and TRBJ2-2; D call uncertain. V dropped 6 bases and J dropped 4 bases, with 15 bases sitting between them. Germline V gene sequence: CDR1 SGHTA, CDR2 FQGNSA. The CDR3 spans 15 residues. The CDR3 nucleotides are TGTGCCAGCAGGCTGTCCCCAACGGGCACCGGGGAGCTGTTTTTT. Amino acid sequence: CASRLSPTGTGELFF.

This clonotype was counted a few times. J is TRBJ1-4 and V is TRBV4-3; 8 positions agree with TRBD1. From germline, CDR1 is LGHNA and CDR2 YSLEER. CDR3 length equals 19 residues. J gave up 2 bases and V 0 bases, and 11 bases lay outside the gene matches. CDR3 loop: CASSQDTRGQGTTNEKLFF. In nucleotides, the CDR3 is TGCGCCAGCAGCCAAGATACCAGGGGGCAGGGAACTACTAATGAAAAACTGTTTTTT.